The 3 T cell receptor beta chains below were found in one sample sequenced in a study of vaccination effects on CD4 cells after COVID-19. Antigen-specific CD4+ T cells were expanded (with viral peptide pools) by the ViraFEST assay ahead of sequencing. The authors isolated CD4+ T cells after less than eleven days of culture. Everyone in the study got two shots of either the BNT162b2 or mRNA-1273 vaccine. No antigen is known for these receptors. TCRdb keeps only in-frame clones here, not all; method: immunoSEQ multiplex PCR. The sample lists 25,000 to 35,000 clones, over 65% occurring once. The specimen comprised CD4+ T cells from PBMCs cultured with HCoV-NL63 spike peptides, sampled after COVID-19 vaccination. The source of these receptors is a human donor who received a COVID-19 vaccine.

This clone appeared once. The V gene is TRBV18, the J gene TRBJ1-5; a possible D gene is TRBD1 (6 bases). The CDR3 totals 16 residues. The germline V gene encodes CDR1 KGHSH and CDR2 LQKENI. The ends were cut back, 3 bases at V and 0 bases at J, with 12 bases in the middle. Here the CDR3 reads CASSPPGAYSNQPQHF. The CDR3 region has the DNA TGTGCCAGCTCACCCCCGGGGGCCTATAGCAATCAGCCCCAGCATTTT.

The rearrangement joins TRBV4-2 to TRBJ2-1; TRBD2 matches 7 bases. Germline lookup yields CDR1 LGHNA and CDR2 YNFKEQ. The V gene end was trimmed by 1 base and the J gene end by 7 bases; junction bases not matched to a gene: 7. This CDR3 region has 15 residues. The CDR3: CASSQGVQRENEQFF. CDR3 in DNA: TGTGCCAGCAGCCAAGGAGTCCAGCGGGAAAATGAGCAGTTCTTC.

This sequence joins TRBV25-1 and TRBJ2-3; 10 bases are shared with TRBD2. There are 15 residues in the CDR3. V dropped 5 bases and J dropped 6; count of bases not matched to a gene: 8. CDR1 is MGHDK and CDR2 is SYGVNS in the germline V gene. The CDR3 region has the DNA TGTGCCAGCAGTTTCGGGCTAGCGGGAGTCGATACGCAGTATTTT. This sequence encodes CASSFGLAGVDTQYF.